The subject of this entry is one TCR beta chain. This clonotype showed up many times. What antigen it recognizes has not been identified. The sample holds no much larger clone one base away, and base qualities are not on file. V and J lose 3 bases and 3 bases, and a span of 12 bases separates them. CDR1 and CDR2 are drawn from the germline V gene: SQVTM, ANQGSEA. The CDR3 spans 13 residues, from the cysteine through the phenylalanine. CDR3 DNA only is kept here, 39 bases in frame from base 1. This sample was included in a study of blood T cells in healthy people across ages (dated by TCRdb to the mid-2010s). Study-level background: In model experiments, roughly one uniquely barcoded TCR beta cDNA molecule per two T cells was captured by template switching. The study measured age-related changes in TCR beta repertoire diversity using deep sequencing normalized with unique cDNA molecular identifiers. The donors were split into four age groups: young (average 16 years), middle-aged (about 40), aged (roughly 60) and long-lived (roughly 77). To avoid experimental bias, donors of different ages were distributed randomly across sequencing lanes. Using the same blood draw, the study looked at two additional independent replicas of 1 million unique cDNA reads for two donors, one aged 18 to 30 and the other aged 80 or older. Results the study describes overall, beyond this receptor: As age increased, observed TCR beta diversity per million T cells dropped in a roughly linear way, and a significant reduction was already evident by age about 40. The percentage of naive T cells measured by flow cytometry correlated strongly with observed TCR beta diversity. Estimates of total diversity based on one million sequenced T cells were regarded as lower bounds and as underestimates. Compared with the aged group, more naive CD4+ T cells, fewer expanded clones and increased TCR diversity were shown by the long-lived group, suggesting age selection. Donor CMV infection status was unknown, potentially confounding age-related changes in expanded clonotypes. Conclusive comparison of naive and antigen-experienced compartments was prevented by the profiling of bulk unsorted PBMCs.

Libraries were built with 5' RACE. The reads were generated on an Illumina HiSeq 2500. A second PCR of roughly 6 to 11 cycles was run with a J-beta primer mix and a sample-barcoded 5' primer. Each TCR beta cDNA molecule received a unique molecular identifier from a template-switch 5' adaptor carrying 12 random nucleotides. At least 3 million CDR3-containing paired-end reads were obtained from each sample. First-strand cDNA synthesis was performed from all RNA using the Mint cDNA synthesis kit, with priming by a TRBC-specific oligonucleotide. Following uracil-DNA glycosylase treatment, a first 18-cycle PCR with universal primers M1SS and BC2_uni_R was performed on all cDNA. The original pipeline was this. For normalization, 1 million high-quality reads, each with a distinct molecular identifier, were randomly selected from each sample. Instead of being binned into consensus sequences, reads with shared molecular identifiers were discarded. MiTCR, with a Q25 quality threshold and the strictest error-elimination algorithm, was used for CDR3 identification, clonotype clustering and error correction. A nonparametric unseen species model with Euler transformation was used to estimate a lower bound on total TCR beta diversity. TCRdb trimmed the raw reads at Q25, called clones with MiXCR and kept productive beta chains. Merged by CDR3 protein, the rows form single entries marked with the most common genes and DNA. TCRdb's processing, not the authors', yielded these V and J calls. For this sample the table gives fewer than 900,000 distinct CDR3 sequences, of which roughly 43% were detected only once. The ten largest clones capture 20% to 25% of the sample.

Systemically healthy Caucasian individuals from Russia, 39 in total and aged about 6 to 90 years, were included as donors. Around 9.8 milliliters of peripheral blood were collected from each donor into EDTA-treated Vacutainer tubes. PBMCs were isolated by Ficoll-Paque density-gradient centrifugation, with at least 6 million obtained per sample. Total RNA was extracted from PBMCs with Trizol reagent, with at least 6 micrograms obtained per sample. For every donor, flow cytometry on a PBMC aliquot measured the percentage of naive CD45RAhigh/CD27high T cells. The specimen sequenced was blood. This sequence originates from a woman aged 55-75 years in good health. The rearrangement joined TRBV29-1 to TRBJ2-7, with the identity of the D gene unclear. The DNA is TGCAGCGTTGAGGCAGAGAGCAGCTACGAGCAGTACTTC. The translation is CSVEAESSYEQYF.